This T cell receptor (beta chain) originates from a study of cytomegalovirus exposure and HLA in healthy donors. Broader study findings: Cytomegalovirus-associated status was assigned to 150 to 200 TCR beta chains.

About this clone itself: Its antigen remains unknown.

V shed 5 bases and J shed 2 bases, with 7 bases lying between them. Germline V gene data show CDR1 as WSHSY and CDR2 as SAAADI. The CDR3 has 12 amino acids. Assay used: immunoSEQ multiplex PCR; TCRdb lists only in-frame clones, some missing. The data contain 90,000 to 150,000 clones, around 85% of them singletons. The V call is TRBV10-2, the J call TRBJ2-7, with D possibly matching TRBD2 (5 bases). The TCR was taken from a man between 18 and 35 years old in good health and CMV-seropositive. The sample taken for sequencing was PBMCs. DNA for the CDR3: TGCGCCAGCAGTCCCGGGACCTACGAGCAGTACTTC. Its protein is CASSPGTYEQYF.